A selection of T cell receptor beta chains follows, all from one sample in a study of blood T cell repertoires in COVID-19. The table came from immunoSEQ multiplex PCR; TCRdb's copy has only in-frame clones and leaves some out. The sample yields some 100,000 clones, approximately 80% seen once. The sequenced material came from peripheral blood. These receptor sequences come from a human donor in a cohort sampled during active COVID-19. CDR3s include the opening cysteine and the closing phenylalanine or tryptophan. D genes are given only for firm matches. Not all rows give a size; the values are once, few, many and, for expanded clones, a class.

V gene,D gene,J gene,clone size,CDR3 DNA,CDR3 protein
TRBV5-1,-,TRBJ2-7,-,TGCGCCAGCGGGCTCACCCCTACCTACGAGCAGTACTTC,CASGLTPTYEQYF
TRBV29-1,-,TRBJ1-1,few,TGCAGCGTTGAATTAACAGCATCGAACACTGAAGCTTTCTTT,CSVELTASNTEAFF
TRBV5-1,-,TRBJ1-1,-,TGCGCCAGCAGCTTGGGGACAGCAAACACTGAAGCTTTCTTT,CASSLGTANTEAFF
TRBV5-1,-,TRBJ2-7,-,TGCGCCAGCAGCAACTCTGGACAGATCTACGAGCAGTACTTC,CASSNSGQIYEQYF
TRBV2,-,TRBJ2-5,-,TGTGCCAGCAGTGAATTGGGGCTGGGGGAGACCCAGTACTTC,CASSELGLGETQYF
TRBV18,-,TRBJ2-1,-,TGTGCCAGCTCACCAGACATTTCGGGGTCCAGCTCCTACAATGAGCAGTTCTTC,CASSPDISGSSSYNEQFF
TRBV6-5,TRBD1,TRBJ2-7,-,TGTGCCAGCAGTTACGAACAGGGGGTGAGGGAGCAGTACTTC,CASSYEQGVREQYF
TRBV18,TRBD1,TRBJ1-1,-,TGTGCCAGCTCGAATTACAGGGGACCTAACACTGAAGCTTTCTTT,CASSNYRGPNTEAFF
TRBV2,-,TRBJ1-4,few,TGTGCCAGCAGTGAAGATCGGAAACTGTTTTTT,CASSEDRKLFF
TRBV28,TRBD2,TRBJ2-7,-,TGTGCCAGTCGGGGGTCACTAGCGGGAGGGCACGAGCAGTACTTC,CASRGSLAGGHEQYF
TRBV29-1,TRBD2,TRBJ2-3,-,TGCAGCGTCCAGCGGGACACAGATACGCAGTATTTT,CSVQRDTDTQYF
TRBV18,-,TRBJ2-5,once,TGTGCCAGCTCACCACCGAGAGGCGGGCAAGAGACCCAGTACTTC,CASSPPRGGQETQYF
TRBV7-9,-,TRBJ1-1,-,TGTGCCAGCAGTCTGGACACGAACACTGAAGCTTTCTTT,CASSLDTNTEAFF
TRBV30,-,TRBJ1-6,-,TGTGCCTGGAGTGTCACCGGGATGAATTCACCCCTCCACTTT,CAWSVTGMNSPLHF
TRBV18,-,TRBJ1-2,-,TGTGCCAGCTCACCGGACAGTTATGGCTACACCTTC,CASSPDSYGYTF
TRBV19,-,TRBJ1-3,-,TGTGCCAGTACCCCTCGGCCCGGGAAAGGAAACACCATATATTTT,CASTPRPGKGNTIYF
TRBV5-6,TRBD2,TRBJ2-3,-,TGTGCCAGCAGCCACGGACTAGCGGGGAGCACAGATACGCAGTATTTT,CASSHGLAGSTDTQYF
TRBV11-3,TRBD2,TRBJ2-1,-,TGTGCCAGCAGCTTAGGAGCCAGCGGGGGACTCAATGAGCAGTTCTTC,CASSLGASGGLNEQFF
TRBV12-3/TRBV12-4,-,TRBJ1-1,-,TGTGCCAGCAGACCACAGGGTTCTACTGAAGCTTTCTTT,CASRPQGSTEAFF
TRBV19,TRBD1,TRBJ1-5,-,TGTGCCAGTAGTATGGGGAGACAGGGCACGAGCAATCAGCCCCAGCATTTT,CASSMGRQGTSNQPQHF
TRBV3-1/TRBV3-2,-,TRBJ2-3,-,TGTGCCAGCAGCCAAGAGAGGTCTTACGCTAGCACAGATACGCAGTATTTT,CASSQERSYASTDTQYF
TRBV5-1,-,TRBJ1-1,-,TGCGCCAGCAGCTACCTCGGGGGGAACACTGAAGCTTTCTTT,CASSYLGGNTEAFF
TRBV5-1,TRBD1,TRBJ1-6,-,TGCGCCAGCAGCTTGGGACCCGGGACAGCTAATTCACCCCTCCACTTT,CASSLGPGTANSPLHF
TRBV11-2,-,TRBJ2-3,-,TGTGCCAGCAGCCCAGTCTGGCGGGGAAACACAGATACGCAGTATTTT,CASSPVWRGNTDTQYF
TRBV10-1,TRBD2,TRBJ2-2,medium-sized,TGCGCCAGGGGACTCGGGACTAGCGGCCGGGGGAACACCGGGGAGCTGTTTTTT,CARGLGTSGRGNTGELFF
TRBV2,TRBD1,TRBJ1-1,-,TGTGCCAGCAACCCCGGGACAGGGGCAGCTTTCTTT,CASNPGTGAAFF
TRBV6-2/TRBV6-3,-,TRBJ1-1,-,TGTGCCAGCAGTTACTCCATCGATACAGGGAGAACTGAAGCTTTCTTT,CASSYSIDTGRTEAFF
TRBV28,-,TRBJ1-5,-,TGTGCCAGCTCCCCAAGGGGCGGGGGCAATCAGCCCCAGCATTTT,CASSPRGGGNQPQHF
TRBV4-1,TRBD2,TRBJ2-7,few,TGCGCCAGCAGCCTGTTTCTAGCGGGGGTCCCCCGCTACGAGCAGTACTTC,CASSLFLAGVPRYEQYF
TRBV27,-,TRBJ1-6,-,TGTGCCAGCAGTTTACGTGCCGAAGTCCTGGGCAGTTATAATTCACCCCTCCACTTT,CASSLRAEVLGSYNSPLHF
TRBV3-1/TRBV3-2,TRBD1,TRBJ1-6,-,TGTGCCAGCAGCCAGTCGACAGGGGTAAATTCACCCCTCCACTTT,CASSQSTGVNSPLHF
TRBV2,TRBD1,TRBJ1-5,-,TGTGCCAGCATGGGGGACAGAAATCAGCCCCAGCATTTT,CASMGDRNQPQHF
TRBV18,TRBD2,TRBJ2-3,-,TGTGCCAGCTCCCTCATGACTAGCGATCCAGATACGCAGTATTTT,CASSLMTSDPDTQYF
TRBV6-5,TRBD1,TRBJ1-2,-,TGTGCCAGCAGTCAAAGAGGGGGCGCCAACTATGGCTACACCTTC,CASSQRGGANYGYTF
TRBV3-1/TRBV3-2,-,TRBJ1-4,-,TGTGCCAGCAGCCCCTCCGGGACGCGGGGTGAAAAACTGTTTTTT,CASSPSGTRGEKLFF
TRBV19,-,TRBJ1-5,-,TGTGCCAGTAGTATAGCAGGGAGGAATCAGCCCCAGCATTTT,CASSIAGRNQPQHF
TRBV11-2,TRBD1,TRBJ2-3,-,TGTGCCAGCTCCCGGGACAGGGAAGATACGCAGTATTTT,CASSRDREDTQYF
TRBV19,-,TRBJ2-7,once,TGTGCCAGTAGTATCGTTCGACGGCGGCTCTACGAGCAGTACTTC,CASSIVRRRLYEQYF
TRBV10-3,-,TRBJ2-7,-,TGTGCCGTGACCCCAGGTAGCTCCTACGAGCAGTACTTC,CAVTPGSSYEQYF
TRBV30,-,TRBJ2-5,once,TGTGCCTGGAGTGTAACAACGATGACTAAAGAGACCCAGTACTTC,CAWSVTTMTKETQYF
TRBV6-5,-,TRBJ1-2,-,TGTGCCAGCAGTCCTGACAGTAACTATGGCTACACCTTC,CASSPDSNYGYTF
TRBV6-5,-,TRBJ1-6,few,TGTGCCAGCCAAGCGAGGTCTCGAGAATCACCCCTCCACTTT,CASQARSRESPLHF
TRBV12-5,-,TRBJ1-2,once,TGTGCTAGTGGTCTTAATGGAGGCCCGGTAATAATGGCCCGCGGCTACACCTTC,CASGLNGGPVIMARGYTF
TRBV28,-,TRBJ1-2,-,TGTGCCAGCGTGCGGGGCAAGAGCTATGGCTACACCTTC,CASVRGKSYGYTF
TRBV7-9,-,TRBJ2-3,-,TGTGCCAGCAGGGAGGAGGGTGCGGTCTCTTGGGTGGCAGATACGCAGTATTTT,CASREEGAVSWVADTQYF
TRBV2,TRBD2,TRBJ2-7,few,TGTGCCAGCAGTGCTAGCGGGAGTTCTCGCGAGCAGTACTTC,CASSASGSSREQYF
TRBV5-4,TRBD2,TRBJ2-5,-,TGTGCCAGCAGCTCCGGGGGGGCCCAAGAGACCCAGTACTTC,CASSSGGAQETQYF